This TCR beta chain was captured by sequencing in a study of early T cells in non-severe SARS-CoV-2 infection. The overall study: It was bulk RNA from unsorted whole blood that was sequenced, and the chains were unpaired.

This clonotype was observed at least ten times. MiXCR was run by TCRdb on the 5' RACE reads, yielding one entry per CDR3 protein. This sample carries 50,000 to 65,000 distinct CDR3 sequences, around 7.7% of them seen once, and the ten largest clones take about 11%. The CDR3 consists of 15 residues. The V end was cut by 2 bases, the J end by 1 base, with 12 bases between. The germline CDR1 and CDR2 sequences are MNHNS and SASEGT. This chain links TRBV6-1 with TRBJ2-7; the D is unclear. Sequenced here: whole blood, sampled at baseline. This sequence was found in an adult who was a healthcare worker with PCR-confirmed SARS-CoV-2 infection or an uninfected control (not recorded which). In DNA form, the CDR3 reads TGTGCCAGCAGTGAACAAGGAGCAGGATCCTACGAGCAGTACTTC. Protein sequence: CASSEQGAGSYEQYF.